A selection of T cell receptor beta chains follows, all from one sample in a study of blood T cells in healthy people across ages. From the 5' RACE reads, TCRdb called clonotypes with MiXCR, one entry per CDR3 protein. The table has fewer than 2 million distinct CDR3 sequences, roughly 43% seen once; the top ten hold 23%. Source material: blood. These TCRs come from a human donor in good health. Both conserved end residues are part of each CDR3. Fields, in order: clone size, J gene, D gene, V gene, CDR3 DNA, CDR3 protein. D genes are given only for firm matches. The size entry is marked missing in some rows and otherwise reads once, few, many or a size class.

- TRBJ2-7 - TRBV7-2 TGTGCCAGCAGCTTAGTGGGTGTTGTCGAGCAGTACTTC CASSLVGVVEQYF
many TRBJ1-5 TRBD1 TRBV12-3/TRBV12-4 TGTGCCAGCAGCCCGGACAGGGGGAGACAGCCCCAGCATTTT CASSPDRGRQPQHF
- TRBJ2-3 - TRBV9 TGTGCCAGCAGCGACCCCCGGACTTCTGCCGGGGCGCAGTATTTT CASSDPRTSAGAQYF
- TRBJ1-2 - TRBV12-3/TRBV12-4 TGTGCCAGCAGCCCGGGAGTTGGGATCGATGGCTACACCTTC CASSPGVGIDGYTF
few TRBJ2-3 - TRBV20-1 TGCAGTGCTGAGAGCGGGTTACTGGACACAGATACGCAGTATTTT CSAESGLLDTDTQYF
- TRBJ2-1 TRBD1 TRBV24-1 TGTGCCACCAGTGGGGGGACAGGGTCTTACAATGAGCAGCTCTTC CATSGGTGSYNEQLF
- TRBJ1-1 - TRBV4-3 TGCGCCAGCAGCCAAGATATCAGGATGATCAGCGACACTGAAGCTTTCTTT CASSQDIRMISDTEAFF
- TRBJ2-1 TRBD1 TRBV20-1 TGCAGTGCTAGCACTGTGATCTGGGTAGTCAGGGGGCTGGGTAATGAGCAGTTCTTC CSASTVIWVVRGLGNEQFF
- TRBJ1-2 TRBD1 TRBV7-2 TGTGCCAGCAGCTTAACAGGGGCGCGTGGCTACACCTTC CASSLTGARGYTF
- TRBJ2-5 - TRBV10-3 TGTGCCATCAGTGAGTCACCGAAAGGACAGGGAGGGGAGACCCAGTACTTC CAISESPKGQGGETQYF
- TRBJ2-5 - TRBV12-3/TRBV12-4 TGTGCCAGCGGGGCCCTATCCCAAGAGACCCAGTACTTC CASGALSQETQYF
few TRBJ2-7 TRBD1 TRBV6-1 TGTGCCAGCAGTGTCGGGACAGGGGGTCCCTACGAGCAGTACTTC CASSVGTGGPYEQYF
few TRBJ2-7 TRBD1 TRBV4-1 TGCGCCAGCAGCCAATTAGCAGGGGGCTCGGACGAGCAGTACTTC CASSQLAGGSDEQYF
- TRBJ1-1 TRBD1 TRBV20-1 TGCAGTGCTGGGAGAACAGGGGTACGAACTGAAGCTTTCTTT CSAGRTGVRTEAFF
- TRBJ1-2 - TRBV28 TGTGCCAGCAGTTTCGCCTTAATCGGCCCAGGCGGCTACACCTTC CASSFALIGPGGYTF
- TRBJ2-2 - TRBV12-3/TRBV12-4 TGTGCCAGCAGTTTTGGGGCTCTCCCGAACACCGGGGAGCTGTTTTTT CASSFGALPNTGELFF
many TRBJ2-7 - TRBV27 TGTGCCAGCAGTTTAGCGGTCGACTACGAGCAGTACTTC CASSLAVDYEQYF